Described below is a single TCR beta chain sequence and its context. Its antigen has not been determined. Nothing much larger sits one base from this clone, and base qualities are not available. This sample stems from a study of vaccination and CD4 T cells after COVID-19 (dated by TCRdb to the early 2020s). Context from the whole study: Convalescent patients had a positive SARS-CoV-2 result on nasal swab PCR, and of these patients, some 10 had mild disease and one had severe disease. Post-COVID blood samples were collected from convalescent patients a median of about 92 days after diagnosis, with a range of about 35 to 170 days. The convalescent cohort comprised six males and four females, including two Hispanic individuals, seven Caucasians, two Asians and one multiracial person. Participants got two doses of the Pfizer-BioNTech BNT162b2 vaccine (n=8) or two doses of the Moderna mRNA-1273 vaccine (n=2). As controls, cultures received a CEFX viral epitope pool (the positive control), an HIV-1 Nef peptide pool (the negative control), or no peptide at all. Post-vaccine blood samples were taken a median of around 70 days after the second vaccine dose, with a range of roughly 14 to 250 days. In around ten COVID-19 convalescent patients and 4 infection-naive healthy vaccine recipients, the spike-specific CD4+ TCR repertoire before mRNA vaccination was compared with the repertoire after mRNA vaccination. The cultures were stimulated with overlapping spike peptide pools from SARS-CoV-2 and from the common cold coronaviruses HCoV-NL63, HCoV-OC43 and HCoV-229E.

Explained via the paper, the treatment or condition label denotes: roughly 10-day PBMC culture with coronavirus spike peptide pools or control peptides (ViraFEST assay). The study used the ViraFEST assay, which expanded antigen-specific T cells with peptide pools and then identified expanded clonotypes by TCR sequencing. The convalescent patients' positive SARS-CoV-2 PCR tests were from March to December 2020, which was before the Alpha, Beta and Delta variants emerged in the United States. Approximately 2.1 million PBMCs per well were cultured in IMDM with 5% human AB serum and 8.5 to 10 IU/ml IL-2, plus 10 ug/ml peptide pools. On days 3 and 7, half of the culture medium was replaced with fresh IL-2-containing medium. Once the cells had been in culture for about 10 days, the EasySep CD4+ T cell isolation kit was used to isolate CD4+ T cells by negative selection. Ficoll-Paque Plus gradient centrifugation was used to isolate PBMCs from whole blood, and the isolated PBMCs were then either used fresh or cryopreserved at -140C. Each culture condition was generally run in triplicate wells.

Receptors were amplified or captured by PCR. At the Johns Hopkins FTIC core, DNA from the cultured CD4+ T cells underwent TCR sequencing with the Oncomine TCR Beta short-read assay. Genomic DNA was extracted from the cultured CD4+ T cells with the QIAamp micro DNA kit. Oncomine TCR Beta libraries from cultured CD4+ T cells were pooled with unique dual indexes and sequenced on an Illumina iSeq 100. Processing in the source paper ran as follows. Non-productive sequences were filtered out, and CDR3s that did not start with C, did not end with F or W, or were shorter than 7 amino acids were discarded. The MANAFEST web application identified antigen-specific clonotypes by comparing peptide-stimulated wells against reference wells and other culture wells. To be called positive, a clone needed an FDR below 0.05, an odds ratio above 5, and a productive frequency above 0.1% in at least two of three replicate wells. A clonotype counted as cross-reactive if it showed significant expansion both in the SARS-CoV-2 spike wells and in at least one common cold coronavirus spike condition. Using R version 3.6.1, CDR3 homology was evaluated through Levenshtein distances (stringdist) along with unrooted phylogenetic trees (ape). TCRdb ran its own pipeline on the public reads, namely fastp trimming at Q25 and MiXCR clone calling, and kept in-frame beta chains. Here each entry gathers all rows of one CDR3 protein and keeps the most common genes and DNA. The V and J calls, along with clone size, are taken from TCRdb and not from the paper's own processing. This sample gives 12,000 or so distinct CDR3 sequences in total; 50% to 55% of them show up just once. Clones ranked in the top ten supply about 18% of the sample.

The full study reports these points: Of the vaccine-specific clones in convalescent patients, 304 of 307, or nearly all, reacted only to SARS-CoV-2 spike and did not cross-react with common cold coronaviruses. The median number of SARS-CoV-2-reactive clonotypes rose from under 25 after infection to roughly 38 after vaccination, but the change was not significant. In convalescent patients, a median around 90% of post-vaccine SARS-CoV-2-reactive clones were detected only after vaccination, suggesting vaccine-specific priming. The number of convalescent patients in the study was relatively small, and the study did not examine early timepoints following natural infection.

V is cut back by 6 bases and J by 12 bases, with 15 bases in the junction unmatched. The CDR3 runs 14 residues from the cysteine to the phenylalanine. Of all the DNA, just the CDR3 is kept, 42 bases in frame from base 1. CDR1 and CDR2, per the germline V gene, are MNHNS and SASEGT. This sample comprised cultured CD4+ T cells from blood, obtained after SARS-CoV-2 vaccination. This sequence uses TRBV6-1 and TRBJ1-1, with TRBD1 matching 8 junction bases. The clonotype was recovered from a human donor with COVID-19. The CDR3 is CASSQPKTDRVPFF. The sequenced DNA is TGTGCCAGCAGCCAACCTAAAACGGACAGGGTACCTTTCTTT.